This entry is about one T cell receptor beta chain. Its antigen is not known. The sample is drawn from a study of CD8 T cells in ankylosing spondylitis. Regarding the study as a whole: Matched ankylosing spondylitis synovial fluid reportedly showed significant enrichment of disease-linked clones. Within ankylosing spondylitis blood, a TCR beta motif made up of several highly homologous variants appeared to be characteristic.

Quantitative barcoded 5'-RACE was used to prepare TCR beta libraries. TCRdb analysed the 5' RACE reads with MiXCR anew, one entry per CDR3 protein. The sample lists more than 100,000 distinct CDR3 sequences, roughly 17% occurring once. Germline CDR1 and CDR2: MGHRA and YSYEKL. Trimming cost V 4 bases and J 7 bases; bases outside gene matches: 9. The CDR3 loop spans 16 amino acids. Sample: blood, either unsorted or a sorted T cell fraction (not recorded which). The TCR sequence derives from a male donor with ankylosing spondylitis. The chain is built from TRBV4-1 and TRBJ2-2; 10 bases match TRBD1. The CDR3 DNA sequence: TGCGCCAGCAGCCGCGGACCGGGACAGGGGTTCGGGGAGCTGTTTTTT. Its translation is CASSRGPGQGFGELFF.